Following are 11 T cell receptor beta chains from one sample sequenced in a study of siplizumab effects on memory and regulatory T cells. Measured with immunoSEQ multiplex PCR; TCRdb has only the in-frame clones, and not every one. This table has about 50,000 clones, roughly 87% appearing once. Sequencing used naive CD8+ T cells sorted from blood. All receptors come from a human donor in good health.

This chain joins TRBV6-5 and TRBJ2-7; 10 nucleotides line up with TRBD2. The V gene end was trimmed by 6 bases and the J gene end by 4 bases; junction bases not matched to a gene: 6. CDR1 MNHEY and CDR2 SVGAGI come from the germline V gene. CDR3 length: 14 residues. CDR3 sequence reads: CASSPTSGLYEQYF. The CDR3 DNA sequence: TGTGCCAGCAGCCCGACTAGCGGGCTATACGAGCAGTACTTC.

In its sample, this clone was seen once. The V and J genes are TRBV13 and TRBJ2-5; TRBD1 or TRBD2 may be the D gene (6 bases each). This CDR3 is built from 15 residues. V was clipped by 4 bases and J by 9 bases, with 21 bases between them. Germline lookup yields CDR1 PRHDT and CDR2 FYEKMQ (reference sequence). In DNA form, the CDR3 reads TGTGCCAGCAGCTCGGGCGGGACACCTTCTGCGGCCCAGTACTTC. Translation gives CASSSGGTPSAAQYF.

There are a few counts of this clone. The CDR3 loop reads CASREKEINYGYTF. The CDR3 DNA sequence: TGTGCCAGCAGGGAGAAGGAAATTAACTATGGCTACACCTTC. The chain uses TRBV7-9 and TRBJ1-2; D not certain. This CDR3 region has 14 residues. Germline V lookup: CDR1 SEHNR, CDR2 FQNEAQ (reference sequence). Trimming pared 6 bases from V and 1 base from J, leaving 12 bases between.

V and J are TRBV10-3 and TRBJ2-1; possibly TRBD1 for D (6 bases). Germline loops: CDR1 ENHRY, CDR2 SYGVKD. CDR3 size: 15 residues. Trimming cost V 6 bases and J 5 bases, with 17 bases left between them. The CDR3 DNA sequence: TGTGCCATCAGGCTGGGACAAAGTTGGGACAATGAGCAGTTCTTC. Translation gives CAIRLGQSWDNEQFF.

The rearrangement joins TRBV4-1 to TRBJ2-1; D is unresolved. V was cut by 3 bases and J by 7 bases, with 7 bases left in between. The CDR3 contains 12 residues. Per the germline V gene, CDR1 is MGHRA and CDR2 is YSYEKL. The CDR3 sequence: CASSQSRNEQFF. The CDR3 nucleotides are TGCGCCAGCAGCCAGTCAAGGAATGAGCAGTTCTTC.

The J gene is TRBJ1-1, the V gene TRBV6-1; possibly TRBD1 for D (5 bases). V gave up 3 bases and J gave up 0 bases, with 8 bases separating them. CDR1 is MNHNS and CDR2 is SASEGT in the germline V gene. The CDR3 has 14 amino acids. Here the CDR3 reads CASSDWGVNTEAFF. The CDR3 DNA is TGTGCCAGCAGTGATTGGGGGGTGAACACTGAAGCTTTCTTT.

The rearrangement links TRBV19 to TRBJ1-1; 7 bases agree with TRBD1. CDR1 and CDR2 from the germline V gene are LNHDA and SQIVND (reference sequence). The V segment lost 6 bases and the J segment 4 bases; nucleotides outside the gene matches: 2. The CDR3 is 12 residues long. DNA of the CDR3: TGTGCCAGTAGGACAGGGAGCACTGAAGCTTTCTTT. Residues: CASRTGSTEAFF.

The chain links TRBV6-5 to TRBJ2-3; TRBD2 aligns across 8 bases. V shed 4 bases, J shed 3 bases, and the junction held 6 bases outside the gene matches. This CDR3 contains 15 residues. CDR1 and CDR2 from the germline V gene are MNHEY and SVGAGI. The CDR3 here is CASSSPGLGTDTQYF. The CDR3 DNA is TGTGCCAGCAGTTCTCCGGGACTAGGTACAGATACGCAGTATTTT.

The rearrangement uses TRBV27 and TRBJ2-7, with TRBD1 matching over 7 bases. The CDR3 spans 14 residues. Looked up from germline, CDR1 is MNHEY and CDR2 is SMNVEV (reference sequence). V was clipped by 2 bases and J by 6 bases; unmatched bases: 7. The CDR3 DNA reads as TGTGCCAGCAGTTTAATAGGACAGGCCCGCGAGCAGTACTTC. Its translation is CASSLIGQAREQYF.

This clone came up a few times. The chain combines TRBV4-2 with TRBJ1-1; no reliable D call. The germline gives CDR1 LGHNA, CDR2 YNFKEQ. V was trimmed by 4 bases and J by 3 bases, leaving 12 bases between them. The CDR3 runs 14 residues. CDR3 sequence: CASSPRWGYTEAFF. CDR3 nucleotide sequence: TGTGCCAGCAGCCCCCGCTGGGGTTACACTGAAGCTTTCTTT.

The sample holds a few counts of this clone. The chain carries TRBV29-1 and TRBJ2-2; D ambiguous. V lost 3 bases and J 0 bases, leaving 11 bases between the germline ends. CDR1 SQVTM and CDR2 ANQGSEA come from the germline V gene. This CDR3 is 15 amino acids long. This CDR3 is CSVDVSGANTGELFF. CDR3 in DNA: TGCAGCGTTGACGTGTCAGGAGCGAACACCGGGGAGCTGTTTTTT.